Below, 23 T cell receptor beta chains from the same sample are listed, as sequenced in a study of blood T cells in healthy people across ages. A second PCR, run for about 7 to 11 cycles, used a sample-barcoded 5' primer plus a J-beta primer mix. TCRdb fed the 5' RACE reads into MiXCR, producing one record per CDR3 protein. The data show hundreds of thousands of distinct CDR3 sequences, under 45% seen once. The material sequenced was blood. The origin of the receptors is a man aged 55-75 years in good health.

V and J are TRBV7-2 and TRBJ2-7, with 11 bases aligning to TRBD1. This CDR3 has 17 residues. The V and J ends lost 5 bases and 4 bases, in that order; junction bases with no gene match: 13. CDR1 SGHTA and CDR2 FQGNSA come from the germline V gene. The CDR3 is CASSNSGTGGFIYEQYF. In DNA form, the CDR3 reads TGTGCCAGCAGCAACTCCGGGACAGGGGGTTTCATTTACGAGCAGTACTTC.

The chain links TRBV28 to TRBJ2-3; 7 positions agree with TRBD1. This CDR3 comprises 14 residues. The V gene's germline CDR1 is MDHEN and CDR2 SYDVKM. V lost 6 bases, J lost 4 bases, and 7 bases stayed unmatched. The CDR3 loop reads CASRSGQPPDTQYF. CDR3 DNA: TGTGCCAGCAGATCGGGACAGCCGCCAGATACGCAGTATTTT.

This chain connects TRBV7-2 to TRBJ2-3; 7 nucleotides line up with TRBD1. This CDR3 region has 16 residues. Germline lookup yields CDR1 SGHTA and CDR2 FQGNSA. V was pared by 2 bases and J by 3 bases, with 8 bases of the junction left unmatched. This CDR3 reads CASSLRQGTTTDTQYF. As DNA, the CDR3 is TGTGCCAGCAGCTTAAGACAGGGAACGACGACAGATACGCAGTATTTT.

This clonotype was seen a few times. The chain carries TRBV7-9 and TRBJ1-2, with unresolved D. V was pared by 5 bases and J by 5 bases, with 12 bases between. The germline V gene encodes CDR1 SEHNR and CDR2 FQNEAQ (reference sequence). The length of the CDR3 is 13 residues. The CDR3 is CASSLTVGYGYTF. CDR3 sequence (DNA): TGTGCCAGCAGCCTGACGGTGGGGTATGGCTACACCTTC.

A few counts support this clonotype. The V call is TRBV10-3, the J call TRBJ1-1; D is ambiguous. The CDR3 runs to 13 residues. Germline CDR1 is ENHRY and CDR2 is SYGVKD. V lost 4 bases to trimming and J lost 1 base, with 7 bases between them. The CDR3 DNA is TGTGCCATCAGTGGGAAGCAGAACACTGAAGCTTTCTTT. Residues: CAISGKQNTEAFF.

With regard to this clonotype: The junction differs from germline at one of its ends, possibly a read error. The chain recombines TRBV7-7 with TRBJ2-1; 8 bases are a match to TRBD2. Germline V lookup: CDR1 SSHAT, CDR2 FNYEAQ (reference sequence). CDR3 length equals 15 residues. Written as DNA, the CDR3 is TGTGCTAGCAGCTTACGGTACAGCGGGGGCAATGAGCAGTTCTTC. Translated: CASSLRYSGGNEQFF.

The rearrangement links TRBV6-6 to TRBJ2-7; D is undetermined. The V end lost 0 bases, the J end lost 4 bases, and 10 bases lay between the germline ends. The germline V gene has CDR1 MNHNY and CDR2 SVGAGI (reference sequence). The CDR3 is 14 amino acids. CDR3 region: CASSYSTGNYEQYF. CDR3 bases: TGTGCCAGCAGTTACTCTACTGGAAATTACGAGCAGTACTTC.

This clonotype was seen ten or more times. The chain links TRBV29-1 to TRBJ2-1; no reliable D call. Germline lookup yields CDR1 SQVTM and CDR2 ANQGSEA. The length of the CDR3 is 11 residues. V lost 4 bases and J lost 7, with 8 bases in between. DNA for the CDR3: TGCAGCGTTGTCCGCTTGAATGAGCAGTTCTTC. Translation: CSVVRLNEQFF.

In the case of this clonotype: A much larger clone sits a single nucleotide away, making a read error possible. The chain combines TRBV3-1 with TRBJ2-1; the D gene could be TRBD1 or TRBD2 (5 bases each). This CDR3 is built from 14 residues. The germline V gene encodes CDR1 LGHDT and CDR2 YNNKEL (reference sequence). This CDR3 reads CASSRFRDANERFF. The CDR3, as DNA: TGTGCCAGCAGCCGCTTCCGGGACGCCAATGAGCGGTTCTTC.

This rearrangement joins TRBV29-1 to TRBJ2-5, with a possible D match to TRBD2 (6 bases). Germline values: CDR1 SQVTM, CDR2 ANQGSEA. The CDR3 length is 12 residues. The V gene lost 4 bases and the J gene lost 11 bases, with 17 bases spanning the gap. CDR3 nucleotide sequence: TGCAGCGTTGCTCCAGCGGGCAGTGAGCAGTACTTC. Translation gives CSVAPAGSEQYF.

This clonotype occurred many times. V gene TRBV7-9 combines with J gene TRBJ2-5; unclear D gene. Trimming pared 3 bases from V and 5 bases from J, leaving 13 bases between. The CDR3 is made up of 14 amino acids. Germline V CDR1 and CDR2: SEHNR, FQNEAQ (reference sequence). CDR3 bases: TGTGCCAGCAGCTTGGCAGCGAGTAGGGAGACCCAGTACTTC. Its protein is CASSLAASRETQYF.

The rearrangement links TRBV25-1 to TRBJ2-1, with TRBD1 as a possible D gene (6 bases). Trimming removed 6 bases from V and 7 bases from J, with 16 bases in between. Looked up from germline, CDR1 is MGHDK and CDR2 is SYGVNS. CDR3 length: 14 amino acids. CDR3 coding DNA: TGTGCCAGCAGAGAACAGGGCTCTAGGAATGAGCAGTTCTTC. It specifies CASREQGSRNEQFF. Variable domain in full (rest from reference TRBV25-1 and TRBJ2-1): EADIYQTPRYLVIGTGKKITLECSQTMGHDKMYWYQQDPGMELHLIHYSYGVNSTEKGDLSSESTVSRIRTEHFPLTLESARPSHTSQYLCASREQGSRNEQFFGPGTRLTVL.

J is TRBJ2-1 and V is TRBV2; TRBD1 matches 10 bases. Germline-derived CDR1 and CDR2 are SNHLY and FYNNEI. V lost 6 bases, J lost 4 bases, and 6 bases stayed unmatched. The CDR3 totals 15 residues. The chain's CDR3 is CASRKGQGRYNEQFF. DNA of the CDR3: TGTGCCAGCAGGAAGGGACAGGGGAGATACAATGAGCAGTTCTTC.

The CDR3 here is CASQFSGELFF. Here the CDR3 DNA reads TGTGCCAGCCAATTTAGCGGGGAGCTGTTTTTT. The J gene is TRBJ2-2, the V gene TRBV6-1; D is uncertain. Trimming shortened V by 8 bases and J by 7 bases, and 8 bases separated the two germline ends. CDR3 length: 11 residues. Germline CDR1 is MNHNS and CDR2 is SASEGT.

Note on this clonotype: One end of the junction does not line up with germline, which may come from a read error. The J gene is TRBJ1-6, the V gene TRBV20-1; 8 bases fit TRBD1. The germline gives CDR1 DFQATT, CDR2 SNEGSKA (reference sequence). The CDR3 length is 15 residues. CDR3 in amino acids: CGARDFDRGNSPLHF. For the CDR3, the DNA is TGCGGTGCTAGAGATTTCGACAGGGGAAATTCACCCCTCCACTTT.

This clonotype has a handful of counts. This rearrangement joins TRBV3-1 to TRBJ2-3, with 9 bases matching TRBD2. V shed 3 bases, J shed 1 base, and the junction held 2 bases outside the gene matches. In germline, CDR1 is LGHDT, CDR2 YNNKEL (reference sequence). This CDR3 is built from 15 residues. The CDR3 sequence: CASSQRTSGTDTQYF. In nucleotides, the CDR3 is TGTGCCAGCAGCCAGAGGACTAGCGGCACAGATACGCAGTATTTT.

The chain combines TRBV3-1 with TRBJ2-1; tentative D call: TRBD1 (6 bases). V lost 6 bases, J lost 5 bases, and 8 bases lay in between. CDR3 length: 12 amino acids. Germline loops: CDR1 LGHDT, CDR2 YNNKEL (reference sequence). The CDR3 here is CASSRTDNEQFF. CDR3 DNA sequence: TGTGCCAGCAGTCGGACAGACAATGAGCAGTTCTTC.

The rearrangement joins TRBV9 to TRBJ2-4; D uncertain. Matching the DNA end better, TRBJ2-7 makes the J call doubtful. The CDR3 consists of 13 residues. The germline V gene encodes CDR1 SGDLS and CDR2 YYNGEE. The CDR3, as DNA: TGTGCCAGCAGCGTAGCATACAGTGGCGAGCAGTACTTC. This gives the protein CASSVAYSGEQYF.

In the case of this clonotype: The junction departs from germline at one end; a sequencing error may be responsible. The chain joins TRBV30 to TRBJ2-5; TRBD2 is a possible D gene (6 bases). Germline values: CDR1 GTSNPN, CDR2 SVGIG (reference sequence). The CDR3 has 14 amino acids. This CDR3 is CAWSWGDPVETRYF. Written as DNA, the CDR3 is TGTGCCTGGAGTTGGGGGGACCCCGTTGAGACCCGGTACTTC.

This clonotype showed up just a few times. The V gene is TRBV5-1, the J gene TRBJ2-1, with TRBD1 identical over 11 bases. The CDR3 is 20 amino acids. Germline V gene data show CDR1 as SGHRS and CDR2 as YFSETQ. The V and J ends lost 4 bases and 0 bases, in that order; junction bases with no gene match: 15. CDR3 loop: CASSPRLDRGPLISYNEQFF. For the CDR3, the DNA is TGCGCCAGCAGCCCAAGGTTGGACAGGGGGCCCCTAATCTCCTACAATGAGCAGTTCTTC.

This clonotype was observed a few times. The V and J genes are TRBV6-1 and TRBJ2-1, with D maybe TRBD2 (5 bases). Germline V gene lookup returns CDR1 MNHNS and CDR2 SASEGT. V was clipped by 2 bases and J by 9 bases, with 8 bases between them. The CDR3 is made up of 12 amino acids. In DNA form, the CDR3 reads TGTGCCAGCAGTGAATCGGGGTCTGAGCAGTTCTTC. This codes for CASSESGSEQFF.

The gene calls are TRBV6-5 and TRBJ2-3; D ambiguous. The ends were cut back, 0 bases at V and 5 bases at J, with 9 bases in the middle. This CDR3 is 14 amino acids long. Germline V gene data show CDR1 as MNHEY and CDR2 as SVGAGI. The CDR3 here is CASSYSLARDTQYF. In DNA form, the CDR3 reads TGTGCCAGCAGTTACTCTCTGGCTAGAGATACGCAGTATTTT.

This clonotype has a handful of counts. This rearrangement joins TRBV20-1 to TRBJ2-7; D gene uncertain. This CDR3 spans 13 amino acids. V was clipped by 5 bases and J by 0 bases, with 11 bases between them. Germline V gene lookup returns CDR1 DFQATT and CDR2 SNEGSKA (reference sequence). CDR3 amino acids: CSAGPLSSYEQYF. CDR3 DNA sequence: TGCAGTGCTGGTCCCTTGAGCTCCTACGAGCAGTACTTC.